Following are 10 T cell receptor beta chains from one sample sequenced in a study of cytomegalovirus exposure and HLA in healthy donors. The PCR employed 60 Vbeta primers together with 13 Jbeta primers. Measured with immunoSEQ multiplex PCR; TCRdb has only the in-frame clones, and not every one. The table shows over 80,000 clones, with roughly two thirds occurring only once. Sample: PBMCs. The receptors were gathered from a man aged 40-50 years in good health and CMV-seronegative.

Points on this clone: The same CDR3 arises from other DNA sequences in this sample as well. The DNA of the CDR3 is TGTGCCAGCAGTGCAAGACAGGGTAACACTGAAGCTTTCTTT. Translated: CASSARQGNTEAFF. The chain has TRBV2 and TRBJ1-1; the match to TRBD1 covers 7 bases. The V gene's germline CDR1 is SNHLY and CDR2 FYNNEI. Germline trimming cut 4 bases from V and 2 bases from J; bases unmatched to any gene: 4. The CDR3 has 14 residues.

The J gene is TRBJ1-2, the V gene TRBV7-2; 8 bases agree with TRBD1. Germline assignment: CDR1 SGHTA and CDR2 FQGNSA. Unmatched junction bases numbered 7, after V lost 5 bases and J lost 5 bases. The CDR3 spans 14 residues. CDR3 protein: CASSRGQVEYGYTF. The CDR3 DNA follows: TGTGCCAGCAGCAGGGGACAGGTAGAATATGGCTACACCTTC.

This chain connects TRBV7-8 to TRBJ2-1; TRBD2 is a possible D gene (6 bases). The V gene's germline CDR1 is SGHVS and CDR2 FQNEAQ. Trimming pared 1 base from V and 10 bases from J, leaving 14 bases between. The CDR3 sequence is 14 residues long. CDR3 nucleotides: TGTGCCAGCAGCTTAGATACTAGCAGAAGCGAGCAGTTCTTC. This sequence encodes CASSLDTSRSEQFF. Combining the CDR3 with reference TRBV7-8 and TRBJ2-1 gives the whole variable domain GAGVSQSPRYKVAKRGQDVALRCDPISGHVSLFWYQQALGQGPEFLTYFQNEAQLDKSGLPSDRFFAERPEGSVSTLKIQRTQQEDSAVYLCASSLDTSRSEQFFGPGTRLTVL.

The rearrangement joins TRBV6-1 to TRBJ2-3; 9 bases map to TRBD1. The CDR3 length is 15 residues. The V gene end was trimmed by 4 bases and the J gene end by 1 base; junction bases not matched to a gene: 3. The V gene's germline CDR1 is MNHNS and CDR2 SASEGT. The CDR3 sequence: CASSAYRGRTDTQYF. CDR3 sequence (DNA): TGTGCCAGCAGTGCGTACAGGGGGCGCACAGATACGCAGTATTTT.

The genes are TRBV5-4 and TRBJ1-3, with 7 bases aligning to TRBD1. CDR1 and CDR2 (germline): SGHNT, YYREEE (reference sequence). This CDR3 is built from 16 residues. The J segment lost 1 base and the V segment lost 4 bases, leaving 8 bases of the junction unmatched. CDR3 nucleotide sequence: TGTGCCAGCAGCCCGAGGACAGGAACTTCTGGAAACACCATATATTTT. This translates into CASSPRTGTSGNTIYF. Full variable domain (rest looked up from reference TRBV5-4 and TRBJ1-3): ETGVTQSPTHLIKTRGQQVTLRCSSQSGHNTVSWYQQALGQGPQFIFQYYREEENGRGNFPPRFSGLQFPNYSSELNVNALELDDSALYLCASSPRTGTSGNTIYFGEGSWLTVV.

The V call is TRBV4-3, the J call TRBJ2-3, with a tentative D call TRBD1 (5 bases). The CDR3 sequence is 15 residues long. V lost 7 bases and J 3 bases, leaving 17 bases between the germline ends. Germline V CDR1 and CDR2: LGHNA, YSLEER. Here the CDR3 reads CASTPRQGLTDTQYF. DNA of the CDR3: TGCGCCAGCACCCCGCGCCAGGGCCTAACAGATACGCAGTATTTT.

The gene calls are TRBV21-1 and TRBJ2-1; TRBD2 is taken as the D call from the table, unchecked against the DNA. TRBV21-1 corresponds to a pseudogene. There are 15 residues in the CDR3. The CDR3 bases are TGTGCCAGCAGCCCAGGGACTAGCGCTTACAATGAGCAGTTCTTC. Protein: CASSPGTSAYNEQFF.

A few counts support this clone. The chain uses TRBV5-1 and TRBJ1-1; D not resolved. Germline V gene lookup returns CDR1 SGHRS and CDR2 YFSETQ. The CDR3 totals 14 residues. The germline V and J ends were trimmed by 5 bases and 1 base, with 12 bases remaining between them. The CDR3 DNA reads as TGCGCCAGCAGAAGCGGATGGGGGAACACTGAAGCTTTCTTT. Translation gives CASRSGWGNTEAFF.

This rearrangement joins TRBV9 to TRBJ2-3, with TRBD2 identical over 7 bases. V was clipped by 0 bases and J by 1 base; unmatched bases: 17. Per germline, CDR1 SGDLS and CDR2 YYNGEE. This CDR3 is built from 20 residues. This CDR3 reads CASSVALGSTAGEGTDTQYF. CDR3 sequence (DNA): TGTGCCAGCAGCGTAGCTTTAGGGTCAACGGCGGGGGAGGGCACAGATACGCAGTATTTT.

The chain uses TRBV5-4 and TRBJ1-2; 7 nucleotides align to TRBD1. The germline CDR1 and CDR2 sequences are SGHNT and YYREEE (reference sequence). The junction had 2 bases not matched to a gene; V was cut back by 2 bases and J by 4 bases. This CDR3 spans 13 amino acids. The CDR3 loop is CASSFHRGYGYTF. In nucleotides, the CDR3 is TGTGCCAGCAGCTTCCACAGGGGCTATGGCTACACCTTC.